This T cell receptor beta chain was sequenced during a study of T cells in Graves' hyperthyroidism and ophthalmopathy. Findings of the study overall: Most thyroid clonotypes with frequency above 0.001 were detected in blood.

Recently diagnosed hyperthyroidism of less than 2 months' duration affected patients aged 18 to 65. Patients showing uncontrolled infection, other autoimmune disease, pregnancy or lactation were ineligible. Clinical symptoms, serum thyroxine, TRAb, thyroid ultrasound and orbital computed tomography established diagnosis. This clonotype was found a few times. The antigen remains unidentified. Trimming took off 6 bases at V and 3 bases at J, with 8 bases between the two ends. Germline CDR1 reads KGHDR; CDR2 reads SFDVKD. The CDR3 runs to 13 residues. TCR beta CDR3 regions were amplified from RNA. First-round RT-PCR with HTBI primers amplified the TCR CDR3 region. TCRdb ran MiXCR on the multiplex PCR reads and lists one entry per CDR3 protein. The repertoire holds 700,000 or so distinct CDR3 sequences, with around 15% as singletons.

Sequencing used blood. This chain uses TRBV24-1 with TRBJ2-1; unclear D gene. The sequence came from a man younger than 35 with Graves' hyperthyroidism. CDR3 sequence (DNA): TGTGCCACCAGTAGCAGAGTCTACAATGAGCAGTTCTTC. Protein: CATSSRVYNEQFF.